Shown below are 18 T cell receptor beta chains from a single sample sequenced in a study of OX40 agonist ivuxolimab in advanced cancers. Some clones are missing from TCRdb's copy, which holds only in-frame ones; the method was immunoSEQ multiplex PCR. Found here are around 99,000 clones, roughly 90% of them singletons; the top ten hold roughly 0.15%. Sequenced material: CD4+ or CD8+ T cells sorted from blood, taken in a trial of the OX40 agonist ivuxolimab. The receptors here all came from an adult with an advanced solid tumor such as melanoma, head and neck, liver or kidney cancer.

This clone was seen a single time. This rearrangement joins TRBV27 to TRBJ1-2; D gene uncertain. CDR1 is MNHEY and CDR2 is SMNVEV in the germline V gene (reference sequence). This CDR3 region has 15 residues. Trimming cost V 5 bases and J 3 bases, with 16 bases left between them. CDR3 coding DNA: TGTGCCAGCAGTCCGCTGACATTCGACTACTATGGCTACACCTTC. Translating gives CASSPLTFDYYGYTF.

This rearrangement joins TRBV6-1 to TRBJ2-7; D remains unclear. With the DNA end fitting TRBJ2-5 better, the J assignment may be wrong. The CDR3 contains 10 residues. In germline, CDR1 is MNHNS, CDR2 SASEGT. CDR3 sequence reads: CASAQTTQYF. The CDR3 nucleotides read TGTGCCAGTGCCCAAACGACCCAGTACTTC.

This chain links TRBV7-3 with TRBJ2-3; tentatively, D is TRBD2 (6 bases). There are 15 residues in the CDR3. The germline V gene encodes CDR1 SGHTA and CDR2 FQGTGA. The V and J ends lost 2 bases and 0 bases respectively, with 9 bases between them. This CDR3 is CASSLRGGSTDTQYF. The CDR3 DNA reads as TGTGCCAGCAGCTTACGTGGGGGGAGCACAGATACGCAGTATTTT.

V gene TRBV7-3 combines with J gene TRBJ2-6; D gene unclear. CDR3 length: 12 amino acids. CDR1 and CDR2 (germline): SGHTA, FQGTGA. V dropped 6 bases and J dropped 2 bases, with 2 bases sitting between them. CDR3 amino acids: CASSPGANVLTF. The CDR3 DNA reads TGTGCCAGCAGTCCTGGGGCCAACGTCCTGACTTTC.

This chain's CDR3 is CASRLLGVHGATEAFF. The CDR3 DNA follows: TGTGCCAGCAGGTTGTTGGGAGTCCATGGGGCCACTGAAGCTTTCTTT. The chain combines TRBV27 with TRBJ1-1; tentatively, D is TRBD1 (5 bases). V lost 6 bases and J lost 4, with 21 bases in between. The germline V gene has CDR1 MNHEY and CDR2 SMNVEV (reference sequence). The CDR3 is 16 amino acids.

J is TRBJ2-1 and V is TRBV19; 10 bases agree with TRBD2. Per the germline V gene, CDR1 is LNHDA and CDR2 is SQIVND (reference sequence). V shed 4 bases and J 8 bases; nucleotides not matched to a gene: 5. The CDR3 length is 14 residues. The CDR3 coding sequence is TGTGCCAGTAGTACGGGACTAGCGTTGCATGAGCAGTTCTTC. It translates to CASSTGLALHEQFF.

The J gene is TRBJ1-2, the V gene TRBV5-1; weak D call: TRBD1 (5 bases). The germline V gene has CDR1 SGHRS and CDR2 YFSETQ. CDR3 length: 14 residues. Trimming shortened V by 3 bases and J by 8 bases, and 17 bases separated the two germline ends. The CDR3 is CASSSTRGDRGYTF. CDR3 sequence (DNA): TGCGCCAGCAGCTCCACGCGGGGGGATCGGGGCTACACCTTC.

In this sample, this clone turned up a few times. The chain has TRBV30 and TRBJ1-5; no firm D call. Germline V gives CDR1 GTSNPN, CDR2 SVGIG (reference sequence). This CDR3 region has 12 residues. V dropped 6 bases and J dropped 4 bases, with 10 bases sitting between them. The CDR3 nucleotides read TGTGCCTGCGGACGGAAAAATCAGCCCCAGCATTTT. Translated: CACGRKNQPQHF.

The V and J genes are TRBV5-4 and TRBJ1-2, with D possibly TRBD1 on 6 matching bases. V lost 0 bases to trimming and J lost 4 bases, with 7 bases between them. The germline gives CDR1 SGHNT, CDR2 YYREEE (reference sequence). The CDR3 is 13 residues long. The CDR3 sequence is CASSLVDSYGYTF. CDR3 in DNA: TGTGCCAGCAGCTTGGTGGACAGCTATGGCTACACCTTC.

CDR3 loop: CAWSRGLNTEAFF. Written as DNA, the CDR3 is TGTGCCTGGAGTCGAGGACTGAACACTGAAGCTTTCTTT. V gene TRBV30 combines with J gene TRBJ1-1; D gene uncertain. Germline V lookup: CDR1 GTSNPN, CDR2 SVGIG (reference sequence). V was trimmed by 2 bases and J by 0 bases, leaving 7 bases between them. This CDR3 has 13 residues.

The chain uses TRBV6-1 and TRBJ1-4, with 9 bases aligning to TRBD1. The junction had 5 bases not matched to a gene; V was cut back by 2 bases and J by 7 bases. This CDR3 comprises 15 residues. Germline V gives CDR1 MNHNS, CDR2 SASEGT. As DNA, the CDR3 is TGTGCCAGCAGTGAACAACAGGGGGCGGGTGAAAAACTGTTTTTT. Translated, it gives CASSEQQGAGEKLFF.

The chain couples TRBV5-4 to TRBJ1-1; D is perhaps TRBD1 (5 bases). The CDR3 sequence is 13 residues long. The germline V gene encodes CDR1 SGHNT and CDR2 YYREEE (reference sequence). V gave up 4 bases and J gave up 1 base, with 8 bases separating them. CDR3 sequence reads: CASSTGQNTEAFF. CDR3 coding DNA: TGTGCCAGCAGCACCGGACAGAACACTGAAGCTTTCTTT.

The V and J genes are TRBV27 and TRBJ2-2, with D hard to call. Trimming took 9 bases from V and 1 from J, leaving 18 bases between them. There are 16 residues in the CDR3. Germline-derived CDR1 and CDR2 are MNHEY and SMNVEV (reference sequence). The CDR3 region is CASMPIDRRNTGELFF. The CDR3 region has the DNA TGTGCCAGTATGCCGATTGACCGGAGGAACACCGGGGAGCTGTTTTTT.

The chain carries TRBV5-1 and TRBJ1-4, with TRBD1 as a possible D gene (6 bases). This CDR3 is built from 15 residues. Germline CDR1 SGHRS, CDR2 YFSETQ. V lost 1 base and J lost 6, with 13 bases in between. As DNA, the CDR3 is TGCGCCAGCAGCTTGATTTCAGGGGCCCATGAAAAACTGTTTTTT. The encoded protein is CASSLISGAHEKLFF.

The chain has TRBV6-5 and TRBJ2-5; 11 bases line up with TRBD2. The CDR3 is made up of 16 amino acids. In germline, CDR1 is MNHEY, CDR2 SVGAGI. V gave up 0 bases and J gave up 9 bases; unmatched junction bases: 9. CDR3 residues: CASSYSGLADPGAQYF. The CDR3 DNA follows: TGTGCCAGCAGTTACTCGGGACTAGCGGACCCGGGGGCCCAGTACTTC.

The chain recombines TRBV15 with TRBJ2-1; a weak D match, TRBD2 (5 bases). The CDR3 length is 13 residues. CDR1 LNHNV and CDR2 YYDKDF come from the germline V gene (reference sequence). With 0 bases removed from V and 9 bases from J, the gap between germline ends came to 9 bases. The CDR3 spells CATSRELGSEQFF. The CDR3 DNA reads as TGTGCCACCAGCAGAGAACTAGGGAGTGAGCAGTTCTTC.

V gene TRBV6-5 combines with J gene TRBJ2-7; D could derive from TRBD1 or TRBD2 (5 bases each). Germline V CDR1 and CDR2: MNHEY, SVGAGI. This CDR3 is built from 15 residues. Trimming stripped 6 bases from V and 0 bases from J, with 15 bases between. In DNA, the CDR3 is TGTGCCAGCAGCCGAACCCCAGGGAGCTCCTACGAGCAGTACTTC. Its translation: CASSRTPGSSYEQYF.

CDR3 DNA sequence: TGTGCCAGTAGTATCCCTAGTTCCTGGACAGGGGGCACTCAGCCCCAGCATTTT. This encodes CASSIPSSWTGGTQPQHF. The chain links TRBV19 to TRBJ1-5; 11 bases fit TRBD1. Germline V gene sequence: CDR1 LNHDA, CDR2 SQIVND (reference sequence). Trimming at V came to 3 bases and at J to 6 bases, leaving 13 bases not matched to a gene. This CDR3 comprises 18 residues.